These T cell receptor beta chains were read from a single sample in a study of blood T cell repertoires in COVID-19. Only in-frame clones appear in the TCRdb table, and some are missing; sequencing was by immunoSEQ multiplex PCR. This table has under 450,000 clones, approximately 77% appearing once. Sequences were obtained from peripheral blood. All receptors derive from a human donor with acute or convalescent COVID-19. The donor label of this sample is uncertain. Both conserved end residues are part of each CDR3. A D gene is named only where the DNA matches it firmly. Not all rows give a size; the values are once, few, many and, for expanded clones, a class.

TRBJ1-6,NA,TRBV12-3/TRBV12-4,NA,TGTGCCAGCAGGAACAGAAATTCACCCCTCCACTTT,CASRNRNSPLHF
TRBJ2-3,TRBD2,TRBV7-2,few,TGTGCCAGCAGCTGGACTAGCGGGGGCGGTACAGATACGCAGTATTTT,CASSWTSGGGTDTQYF
TRBJ1-2,NA,TRBV5-1,NA,TGCGCCAGCAGCTTGGCCGTTGCAGGGTACGATGGCTACACCTTC,CASSLAVAGYDGYTF
TRBJ1-1,NA,TRBV19,NA,TGTGCCAGTAGTAGAGCAGGACAGAACACTGAAGCTTTCTTT,CASSRAGQNTEAFF
TRBJ2-6,NA,TRBV27,NA,TGTGCCAGCAGTTTATACTCTCCCGGCAGGGGACCCCCTGGGGCCAACGTCCTGACTTTC,CASSLYSPGRGPPGANVLTF
TRBJ1-1,NA,TRBV18,NA,TGTGCCAGCTCACCGCCGGGACTGTTTATGTCTGAAGCTTTCTTT,CASSPPGLFMSEAFF
TRBJ1-3,NA,TRBV30,NA,TGTGCCTGGAGTTTGCCGTGGGGGCGCTCTGGAAACACCATATATTTT,CAWSLPWGRSGNTIYF
TRBJ1-1,TRBD1,TRBV18,NA,TGTGCCAGCTCACCGCTAGGACAGGGGGAGAACACTGAAGCTTTCTTT,CASSPLGQGENTEAFF
TRBJ1-1,NA,TRBV7-2,NA,TGTGCCAGCAGCTGGGGGGGGAACACTGAAGCTTTCTTT,CASSWGGNTEAFF
TRBJ2-3,NA,TRBV18,NA,TGTGCCAGCTCACGAACCAGTACAGATACGCAGTATTTT,CASSRTSTDTQYF
TRBJ1-1,NA,TRBV7-2,NA,TGTGCCAGCAGCTTACGGTACACTGAAGCTTTCTTT,CASSLRYTEAFF
TRBJ2-5,TRBD2,TRBV3-1/TRBV3-2,NA,TGTGCCAGCAGCCTCGCGGCCGGGGGCGGGGGGCCGCCGGAAGAGACCCAGTACTTC,CASSLAAGGGGPPEETQYF
TRBJ2-5,NA,TRBV7-8,NA,TGTGCCAGCAGCCCTCCCGGCGCAGGGCAAGAGACCCAGTACTTC,CASSPPGAGQETQYF
TRBJ1-1,TRBD1,TRBV29-1,NA,TGCAGCGTTAGACAGGGGAACACTGAAGCTTTCTTT,CSVRQGNTEAFF